This T cell receptor beta chain was documented in a study of blood T cell repertoires in COVID-19. Profiling relied on immunoSEQ multiplex PCR, and the TCRdb table lists in-frame clones only, not all of them. The sample lists about 260,000 clones; about nine tenths were seen once. Remarks on this clone: Other DNA sequences in this sample translate to the same CDR3.

This CDR3 contains 14 residues. The V gene end was trimmed by 3 bases and the J gene end by 4 bases; junction bases not matched to a gene: 4. Germline V CDR1 and CDR2: KGHDR, SFDVKD. The TCR sequence derives from a man aged 55 to 70 who had recovered from COVID-19. The gene calls are TRBV24-1 and TRBJ1-2, with TRBD1 matching 7 bases. The sample comprised peripheral blood. CDR3 nucleotide sequence: TGTGCCACCAGTGATACCGGGACAGCCTATGGCTACACCTTC. Translating gives CATSDTGTAYGYTF.